Shown below are 28 T cell receptor beta chains from a single sample sequenced in a study of T cell repertoires in cytomegalovirus infection. The antigens these receptors bind are not known. One entry per CDR3 protein results from TCRdb running MiXCR on the reads. The data hold about 350,000 distinct CDR3 sequences, with approximately 30% observed a single time. Sequenced here: cultured PBMCs, sampled from culture after CMV antigen stimulation. These receptors all stem from a human donor in good health (CMV status not recorded). Some clones in this sample may be carry-over from other donors' samples.

The rearrangement links TRBV7-2 to TRBJ2-7; D may be TRBD2 (7 bases). CDR1 is SGHTA and CDR2 is FQGNSA in the germline V gene. Trimming removed 2 bases from V and 7 bases from J, with 15 bases in between. This CDR3 has 14 residues. Here the CDR3 reads CASSLSGGGNEQYV. CDR3 DNA: TGTGCCAGCAGCTTATCGGGGGGCGGGAATGAGCAGTACGTC.

The chain carries TRBV12-3 or TRBV12-4 and TRBJ1-1, with 11 bases matching TRBD1. The CDR3 has 16 amino acids. With V trimmed by 7 bases and J by 2 bases, 9 bases remained unmatched. The CDR3 sequence is CASTQRGTGGNTEAFF. In DNA, the CDR3 is TGTGCCAGCACTCAAAGGGGGACAGGGGGTAACACTGAAGCTTTCTTT.

This clonotype was recorded a few times. V and J are TRBV7-6 and TRBJ2-3; D is possibly TRBD2 (6 bases). The CDR3 length is 16 residues. Trimming cost V 5 bases and J 6 bases, with 21 bases left between them. CDR1 and CDR2 from the germline V gene are SGHVS and FNYEAQ. In DNA, the CDR3 is TGTGCCAGCAGCCCGGCTGGGAGGACCCCAGGGGATACGCAGTATTTT. Amino acid sequence: CASSPAGRTPGDTQYF.

Many counts were recorded for this clonotype. The chain is built from TRBV7-2 and TRBJ2-5; TRBD2 matches 12 bases. After removal of 5 bases from V and 5 bases from J, the junction contained 15 bases not matched to a gene. Per germline, CDR1 SGHTA and CDR2 FQGNSA. This CDR3 spans 18 amino acids. The CDR3 nucleotides are TGTGCCAGCAGCCGCAACGGGCCTAGCGGGAGGGAGGGGGAGACCCAGTACTTC. Translation: CASSRNGPSGREGETQYF. Based on the CDR3 plus reference TRBV7-2 and TRBJ2-5, the full variable domain is GAGVSQSPSNKVTEKGKDVELRCDPISGHTALYWYRQSLGQGLEFLIYFQGNSAPDKSGLPSDRFSAERTGGSVSTLTIQRTQQEDSAVYLCASSRNGPSGREGETQYFGPGTRLLVL.

The chain has TRBV4-1 and TRBJ2-3; unclear D gene. V lost 3 bases, J lost 6 bases, and 7 bases lay in between. The CDR3 has 12 amino acids. From germline, CDR1 is MGHRA and CDR2 YSYEKL. In DNA, the CDR3 is TGCGCCAGCAGCCAGCCGGTGGATACGCAGTATTTT. Translated, it gives CASSQPVDTQYF.

This clonotype was seen a few times. The chain couples TRBV4-3 to TRBJ2-1, with TRBD2 matching over 11 bases. CDR1 and CDR2 (germline): LGHNA, YSLEER. This CDR3 contains 15 residues. V dropped 1 base and J dropped 7; count of bases not matched to a gene: 3. The CDR3 loop is CASSQGLAGMNEQFF. Here the CDR3 DNA reads TGCGCCAGCAGCCAAGGACTAGCGGGAATGAATGAGCAGTTCTTC.

There are a few counts of this clonotype. The chain carries TRBV7-2 and TRBJ2-5; D gene uncertain. Germline CDR1 is SGHTA and CDR2 is FQGNSA. Trimming took 3 bases from V and 0 from J, leaving 11 bases between them. The CDR3 is 15 residues long. CDR3 bases: TGTGCCAGCAGCTTGCAACCGGGTCACCAAGAGACCCAGTACTTC. Translating gives CASSLQPGHQETQYF.

The chain has TRBV6-2 or TRBV6-3 and TRBJ1-5, with a possible D match to TRBD1 (5 bases). Germline CDR1 is MNHEY and CDR2 is SVGEGT. CDR3 size: 12 residues. V was trimmed by 5 bases and J by 11 bases, leaving 13 bases between them. For the CDR3, the DNA is TGTGCCAGCAGTCAGGGTGTGATGTCCCAGCATTTT. The encoded protein is CASSQGVMSQHF.

This chain connects TRBV19 to TRBJ1-5; TRBD1 is a possible D gene (5 bases). Between the trimmed V and J ends, which lost 3 bases and 2 bases, there was a span of 14 bases. CDR3 length: 16 amino acids. Germline CDR1 LNHDA, CDR2 SQIVND (reference sequence). CDR3 DNA sequence: TGTGCCAGTAGTATTAGGCTGGGGACGGGCAATCAGCCCCAGCATTTT. It encodes CASSIRLGTGNQPQHF.

This clonotype was seen a handful of times. The chain links TRBV7-9 to TRBJ2-1; the D is unclear. Germline loops: CDR1 SEHNR, CDR2 FQNEAQ (reference sequence). The CDR3 is 12 residues long. V shed 3 bases and J shed 10 bases, with 10 bases lying between them. The CDR3 bases are TGTGCCAGCAGCTTGGGAATACGGGAGCAGTTCTTC. Its protein is CASSLGIREQFF.

V gene TRBV10-3 combines with J gene TRBJ2-7, with 10 bases fitting TRBD2. J was trimmed by 2 bases and V by 0 bases; bases with no gene match: 4. The CDR3 loop spans 16 amino acids. Looked up from germline, CDR1 is ENHRY and CDR2 is SYGVKD. CDR3 protein: CAISESLGLAAYEQYF. CDR3 sequence (DNA): TGTGCCATCAGTGAGTCACTTGGACTAGCGGCCTACGAGCAGTACTTC.

The V and J genes are TRBV7-4 and TRBJ2-7; TRBD1 might be the D (6 bases). CDR1 is SGHVT and CDR2 is SQSDAQ in the germline V gene. The CDR3 runs to 13 residues. Trimming shortened V by 1 base and J by 5 bases, and 9 bases separated the two germline ends. CDR3 bases: TGTGCCAGCAGCTTAGGGGGGCGCGACGAGCAGTACGTC. Amino acids: CASSLGGRDEQYV.

This clonotype was seen only a few times. This rearrangement joins TRBV7-2 to TRBJ2-3; weak D call: TRBD2 (5 bases). The CDR3 covers 14 residues. Germline CDR1 and CDR2: SGHTA and FQGNSA. V lost 5 bases, J lost 2 bases, and 11 bases lay in between. This chain's CDR3 is CASSPTGDTDTQYF. The DNA of the CDR3 is TGTGCCAGCAGCCCTACCGGGGACACAGATACGCAGTATTTT.

The chain uses TRBV5-1 and TRBJ2-2; a possible D gene is TRBD2 (6 bases). Trimming removed 0 bases from V and 0 bases from J, with 12 bases in between. From germline, CDR1 is SGHRS and CDR2 YFSETQ. The CDR3 length is 17 residues. CDR3 DNA: TGCGCCAGCAGCTTGGGTCCAGCGGGTACGAACACCGGGGAGCTGTTTTTT. Protein sequence: CASSLGPAGTNTGELFF.

V is TRBV6-6 and J is TRBJ1-5, with D hard to call. There are 14 residues in the CDR3. Germline V gene data show CDR1 as MNHNY and CDR2 as SVGAGI (reference sequence). V was clipped by 6 bases and J by 4 bases, with 13 bases between them. CDR3: CASSQVQPNQPQHF. The CDR3 nucleotides read TGTGCCAGCAGCCAGGTACAGCCAAATCAGCCCCAGCATTTT.

As concerns this clonotype: A single base is all that separates this from a far larger clone, so a read error is likely. The chain is built from TRBV11-2 and TRBJ2-7; no clear D gene. CDR3 length: 12 amino acids. The germline V gene encodes CDR1 SGHAT and CDR2 FQNNGV. V was cut by 5 bases and J by 0 bases, with 5 bases left in between. The CDR3 sequence: CASSPSSYEQYV. The CDR3 DNA follows: TGTGCCAGCAGCCCGAGCTCCTACGAGCAGTACGTC.

This clonotype was detected only a few times. J is TRBJ2-1 and V is TRBV27, with TRBD2 identical over 11 bases. This CDR3 has 16 amino acids. In germline, CDR1 is MNHEY, CDR2 SMNVEV (reference sequence). V dropped 5 bases and J dropped 2; count of bases not matched to a gene: 5. CDR3 nucleotide sequence: TGTGCCAGCAGTCCGGGACTAGCGGAACCCTACAATGAGCAGTTCTTC. This encodes CASSPGLAEPYNEQFF.

In this sample, this clonotype turned up a few times. This chain links TRBV7-3 with TRBJ2-3, with D possibly being TRBD2 (5 bases). There are 15 residues in the CDR3. The V gene's germline CDR1 is SGHTA and CDR2 FQGTGA. Trimming took off 5 bases at V and 0 bases at J, with 12 bases between the two ends. As DNA, the CDR3 is TGTGCCAGCAGCGTCAGTCGGACTAGCACAGATACGCAGTATTTT. This sequence encodes CASSVSRTSTDTQYF. The full variable domain, in which reference TRBV7-3 and TRBJ2-3 provide the parts outside the CDR3, is GAGVSQTPSNKVTEKGKYVELRCDPISGHTALYWYRQSLGQGPEFLIYFQGTGAADDSGLPNDRFFAVRPEGSVSTLKIQRTERGDSAVYLCASSVSRTSTDTQYFGPGTRLTVL.

The gene calls are TRBV28 and TRBJ2-1; the match to TRBD1 covers 8 bases. The trim removed 6 bases at V and 6 bases at J, leaving 10 bases unmatched. The germline V gene encodes CDR1 MDHEN and CDR2 SYDVKM. The CDR3 spans 15 residues. The CDR3 DNA is TGTGCCAGCAGGCTAGGGGACAGGCGATTCAATGAGCAGTTCTTC. Amino acid sequence: CASRLGDRRFNEQFF.

This clonotype was counted a few times. The rearrangement uses TRBV4-3 and TRBJ2-1, with 7 bases aligning to TRBD2. Trimming removed 0 bases from V and 9 bases from J; junction bases left unmatched: 11. This CDR3 spans 16 amino acids. Per the germline V gene, CDR1 is LGHNA and CDR2 is YSLEER. The CDR3 sequence is CASSQDLGQGGAEQFF. The CDR3 nucleotides are TGCGCCAGCAGCCAAGATCTTGGGCAGGGAGGGGCTGAGCAGTTCTTC.

This clonotype turned up a few times. The chain combines TRBV7-2 with TRBJ2-7; 12 bases are shared with TRBD1. V shed 5 bases and J 4 bases; nucleotides not matched to a gene: 12. CDR3 size: 17 residues. Germline V CDR1 and CDR2: SGHTA, FQGNSA. CDR3 loop: CASSHAGTGGARYEQYF. The CDR3 region has the DNA TGTGCCAGCAGCCACGCCGGGACAGGGGGCGCGAGGTACGAGCAGTACTTC.

This clonotype showed up just a few times. The V and J genes are TRBV28 and TRBJ2-7; a weak D match, TRBD1 (5 bases). CDR1 is MDHEN and CDR2 is SYDVKM in the germline V gene. The CDR3 runs 13 residues. The ends were cut back, 6 bases at V and 0 bases at J, with 9 bases in the middle. The CDR3 DNA sequence: TGTGCCAGCAGCTTACAGGTCTCCTACGAGCAGTACTTC. Protein: CASSLQVSYEQYF. The variable domain in full, completed from reference TRBV28 and TRBJ2-7, reads DVKVTQSSRYLVKRTGEKVFLECVQDMDHENMFWYRQDPGLGLRLIYFSYDVKMKEKGDIPEGYSVSREKKERFSLILESASTNQTSMYLCASSLQVSYEQYFGPGTRLTVT.

This clonotype was seen a few times. This chain links TRBV11-2 with TRBJ2-1; 7 bases line up with TRBD1. The CDR3 contains 16 residues. Germline values: CDR1 SGHAT, CDR2 FQNNGV. J was trimmed by 4 bases and V by 4 bases; bases with no gene match: 10. This CDR3 reads CASSSHGTAGYNEQFF. The CDR3, as DNA: TGTGCCAGCAGCTCCCATGGGACAGCCGGATACAATGAGCAGTTCTTC.

V gene TRBV6-2 or TRBV6-3 combines with J gene TRBJ2-3; 9 bases map to TRBD2. V lost 5 bases and J lost 3; bases outside the gene matches: 18. Germline V lookup: CDR1 MNHEY, CDR2 SVGEGT. The CDR3 length is 19 residues. CDR3 residues: CASSRFTSGSGSWTDTQYF. The CDR3 region has the DNA TGTGCCAGCAGTCGATTCACCTCGGGTAGCGGGAGCTGGACAGATACGCAGTATTTT.

The chain uses TRBV10-2 and TRBJ1-2, with TRBD1 as a possible D gene (6 bases). Germline V gene data show CDR1 as WSHSY and CDR2 as SAAADI. The CDR3 contains 14 residues. With 5 bases removed from V and 3 bases from J, the gap between germline ends came to 13 bases. CDR3 bases: TGCGCCAGCAGTCGACAGGCTTGGGACTATGGCTACACCTTC. It specifies CASSRQAWDYGYTF.

V is TRBV27 and J is TRBJ2-5; D might be TRBD1 (6 bases). Trimming removed 4 bases at V and 5 bases at J, with 17 bases between. Germline loops: CDR1 MNHEY, CDR2 SMNVEV (reference sequence). The CDR3 has 15 residues. The CDR3 DNA reads as TGTGCCAGCAGTTCAGGCCCAGGGGTCGGGGAGACCCAGTACTTC. Its translation: CASSSGPGVGETQYF.

This clonotype was seen ten or more times. The chain employs TRBV7-2 and TRBJ2-2, with D tentatively TRBD1 or TRBD2 (5 bases each). CDR3 length equals 15 residues. Germline CDR1 is SGHTA and CDR2 is FQGNSA. V was trimmed by 2 bases and J by 3 bases, leaving 10 bases between them. As DNA, the CDR3 is TGTGCCAGCAGCTTAAATATGGGGGACACCGGGGAGCTGTTTTTT. This encodes CASSLNMGDTGELFF.

This clonotype came up once. The chain couples TRBV24-1 to TRBJ1-4; a weak D match, TRBD1 (6 bases). CDR3 size: 16 residues. V lost 4 bases to trimming and J lost 8 bases, with 19 bases between them. The germline V gene has CDR1 KGHDR and CDR2 SFDVKD. CDR3 sequence reads: CATSDPGAPGVEKLFF. As DNA, the CDR3 is TGTGCCACCAGTGACCCGGGGGCTCCGGGTGTAGAAAAACTGTTTTTT.